This entry concerns a single TCR beta chain. What it binds is unknown. Per the germline V gene, CDR1 is SNHLY and CDR2 is FYNNEI. The ends were cut back, 8 bases at V and 1 base at J, with 11 bases in the middle. This CDR3 spans 13 amino acids. Sequenced by immunoSEQ multiplex PCR; TCRdb stores in-frame clones only, minus some. The profile covers 62,000 or so clones, with around 85% appearing a single time and 3.5% to 4% taken by the ten largest. The data were obtained in a study of OX40 agonist ivuxolimab in advanced cancers. Study details: Intravenous ivuxolimab at 0.01 to 10 mg/kg was given to patients every 2 weeks. Enrolled patients in dose escalation had cancers that were hepatocellular carcinoma, melanoma, renal cell or head and neck cancer.

Study outcomes and limitations: Certain nonresponders likewise exhibited a low normalized T-cell clonal expansion. In the 0.1-3.0 mg/kg groups, partial responders showed among the lowest expansion.

The receptor was isolated from an adult with an advanced solid tumor such as melanoma, head and neck, liver or kidney cancer. The sample here was CD4+ or CD8+ T cells sorted from blood, taken in a trial of the OX40 agonist ivuxolimab. V gene TRBV2 combines with J gene TRBJ1-1; D remains unclear. CDR3 sequence (DNA): TGTGCCAGCCGTCCGGTAAGGAACACTGAAGCTTTCTTT. Encoded protein: CASRPVRNTEAFF.